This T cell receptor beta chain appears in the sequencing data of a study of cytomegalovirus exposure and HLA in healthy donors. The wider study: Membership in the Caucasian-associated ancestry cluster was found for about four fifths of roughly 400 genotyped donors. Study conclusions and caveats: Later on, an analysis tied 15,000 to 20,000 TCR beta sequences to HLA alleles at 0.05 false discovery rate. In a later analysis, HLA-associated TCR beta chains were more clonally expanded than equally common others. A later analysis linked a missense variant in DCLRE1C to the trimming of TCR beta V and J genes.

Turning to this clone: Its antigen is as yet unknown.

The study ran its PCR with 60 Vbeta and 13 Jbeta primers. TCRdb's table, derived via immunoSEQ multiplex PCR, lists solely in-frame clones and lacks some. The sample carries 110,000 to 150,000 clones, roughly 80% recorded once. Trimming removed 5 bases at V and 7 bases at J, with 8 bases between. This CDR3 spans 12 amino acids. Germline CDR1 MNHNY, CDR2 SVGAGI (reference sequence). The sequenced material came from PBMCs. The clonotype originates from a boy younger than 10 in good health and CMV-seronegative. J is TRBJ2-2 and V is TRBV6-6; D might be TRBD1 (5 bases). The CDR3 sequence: CASSSRGGELFF. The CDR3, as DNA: TGTGCCAGCAGTAGTAGGGGCGGGGAGCTGTTTTTT.